Sequencing of this T cell receptor (beta chain) was carried out in a study of blood T cell repertoires in COVID-19. Study as a whole: COVID-19 samples, acute and convalescent, were from the United States, Italy and Spain. Nucleic acid was either cDNA or gDNA, and it came from T cells, B-cell-depleted T cells, or PBMCs.

Original analysis: Reference gene primer amplification gave nucleated cell count estimates. The assay was immunoSEQ multiplex PCR, and TCRdb's table has in-frame clones only and misses some. The V and J calls and clone size are taken from that table; D and trimming were inferred from the DNA. The sample lists approximately 150,000 clones, around 81% occurring once. This clone has just one count. The trim removed 1 base at V and 3 bases at J, leaving 0 bases unmatched. Per the germline V gene, CDR1 is SGHNT and CDR2 is YENEEA. This CDR3 has 15 residues. This sequence originates from a man aged 55 to 70 with active or convalescent COVID-19. The sequenced sample was peripheral blood. The J gene is TRBJ2-3, the V gene TRBV11-3, with 11 bases matching TRBD1. The CDR3 protein is CASSLGDRGTDTQYF. In DNA form, the CDR3 reads TGTGCCAGCAGCTTAGGGGACAGGGGGACAGATACGCAGTATTTT.